The source of this T cell receptor beta chain is a study of T cells in Graves' hyperthyroidism and ophthalmopathy. Study findings and constraints: The majority of expanded thyroid clonotypes above 0.001 also appeared in blood.

The CDR3 sequence is 15 residues long. Germline V gives CDR1 DFQATT, CDR2 SNEGSKA (reference sequence). V lost 3 bases and J lost 4; bases outside the gene matches: 9. This clonotype has at least ten counts. Its specificity is not known. Regions amplified from RNA transcripts were the TCR beta CDR3 regions. Initially, a first-round RT-PCR of the TCR CDR3 employed the HTBI primer set. TCRdb fed the multiplex PCR reads into MiXCR, producing one record per CDR3 protein. Here the sample spans about half a million distinct CDR3 sequences, around a quarter being singletons. Input material: blood. V usage is TRBV20-1 and J usage is TRBJ1-5; 7 nucleotides match TRBD1. This TCR was sampled from a woman in her thirties with Graves' ophthalmopathy. This chain's CDR3 is CSARRDSATNQPQHF. CDR3 DNA: TGCAGTGCTAGGCGGGACAGTGCGACGAATCAGCCCCAGCATTTT.